This TCR beta chain was documented in a study of chemoradiotherapy in HPV16-positive cancers. V was clipped by 5 bases and J by 6 bases, with 14 bases between them. The CDR3 consists of 15 residues. Germline values: CDR1 SEHNR, CDR2 FQNEAQ (reference sequence). To note about this clone: Its antigen is still unknown.

Samples were taken several times over chemoradiotherapy. Sequencing was performed with immunoSEQ multiplex PCR; in TCRdb, only in-frame clones are kept and a portion is missing. The data show under 2,500 clones, with roughly 87% seen just once and around 6.2% held by the top ten. Overall study results and limits: Non-HPV-specific T cells did not expand in tumors during treatment, whereas candidate HPV-specific clones and E7-related motifs did. Better recurrence-free survival went with HPV-responsive T-cell expansion in HPV16-positive patients. Only a couple of HPV16-positive patients supplied the functional HPV-specificity definition.

The TCR was taken from a human donor with HPV-associated anogenital cancer. The rearrangement uses TRBV7-9 and TRBJ1-6; D perhaps matches TRBD1 (5 bases). Here the sequenced sample was tumor tissue, taken from a patient who underwent chemoradiotherapy. DNA for the CDR3: TGTGCCAGCAGCCCCCGGGACCCTTTTAATTCACCCCTCCACTTT. Translating gives CASSPRDPFNSPLHF.